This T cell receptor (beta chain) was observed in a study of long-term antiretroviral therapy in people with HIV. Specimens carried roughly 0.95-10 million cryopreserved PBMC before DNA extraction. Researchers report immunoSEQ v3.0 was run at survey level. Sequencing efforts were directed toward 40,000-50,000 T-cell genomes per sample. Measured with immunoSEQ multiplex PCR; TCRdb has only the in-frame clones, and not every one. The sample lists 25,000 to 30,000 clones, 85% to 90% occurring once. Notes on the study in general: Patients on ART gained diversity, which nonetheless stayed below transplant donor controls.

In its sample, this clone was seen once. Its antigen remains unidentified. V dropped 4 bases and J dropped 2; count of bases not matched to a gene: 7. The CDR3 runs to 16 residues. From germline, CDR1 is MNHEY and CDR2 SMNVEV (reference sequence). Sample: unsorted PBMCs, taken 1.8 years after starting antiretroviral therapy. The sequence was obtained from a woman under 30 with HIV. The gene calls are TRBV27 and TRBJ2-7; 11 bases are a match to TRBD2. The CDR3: CASSWLAGGSPYEQYF. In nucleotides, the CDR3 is TGTGCCAGCAGTTGGCTAGCGGGAGGAAGCCCCTACGAGCAGTACTTC.